This T cell receptor (beta chain) was found in a study of naive and memory T cell subsets (dated by TCRdb to 2015 to 2018). In terms of the full investigation: Sorted naive and memory T cell subsets from peripheral blood were analyzed in the study using a UMI-based, open-source pipeline for TCR alpha and beta sequencing. The results of the functional CMV T cell responses matched the IgG serology results in every case. RNA was DNase-treated and reverse transcribed with TCR constant-region primers, mostly using SuperScript III. The full study reports these points: Once error correction was done, more than 90% of naive TCR sequences showed up just once, which made the naive abundance distributions much steeper than those of the memory subsets. Each clonotype was defined as a single alpha or beta chain sequence rather than as a paired alpha/beta receptor. RNA-based TCR counts may be affected by expression changes linked to T cell activation and differentiation. In both CD4 and CD8 cells, the Gini index increased while Shannon and inverse Simpson diversity decreased from naive through CM, EM and EMRA. The abundance of TCRs followed a power law with an exponent that differed between naive and memory subsets yet stayed consistent across the three individuals. A few larger clonotypes were found in naive repertoires, especially CD8, and these larger clonotypes were possibly memory cells re-expressing CD45RA. No ground truth was available to validate the repertoire findings for the naive and memory subsets.

From the second PCR step onward, the TCR alpha chain libraries and the TCR beta chain libraries were amplified separately. The CMV status of each donor was determined by measuring IFNgamma production from CD4+ T cells after fresh PBMCs had been stimulated overnight with CMV viral lysate. Miltenyi beads were used first to positively select CD4 T cells, and CD8 T cells were then positively selected from the CD4-negative fraction. After staining for CD3, CD4, CD8, CD45RA, CD27 and a live/dead dye, cells were sorted on a BD Aria II into four subsets based on CD45RA and CD27. A few healthy volunteers provided blood, and each donor's sample was split into CD4 and CD8 T cells and then further divided into four differentiation subsets. Roughly 0.11 L of peripheral blood was drawn per donor, and PBMC were isolated by Ficoll-Paque PLUS density-gradient centrifugation. Sorted cells were lysed in RLT buffer, after which RNA was extracted using a Qiagen RNeasy kit and stored at -80 degrees C.

The CDR1 and CDR2 encoded by the germline V gene are MDHEN and SYDVKM. The CDR3 measures 15 amino acids from cysteine to phenylalanine. The only DNA kept is the CDR3, 45 bases in frame from the first base. V was cut back by 6 bases and J by 1 base, leaving a gap of 15 bases between them. Library creation used UMI-ligation and nested PCR. The beta constant-region primer consisted of an equimolar mixture of two oligonucleotides that together covered TRBC1 and TRBC2. The ligated cDNA went through four rounds of PCR with nested alpha and beta constant-region primers together with the SP2 primer. A single-stranded oligonucleotide containing the SP2 primer and a 12-nucleotide UMI was joined to the 3' end of the cDNA by T4 RNA ligase 1. Incubation of the ligation reaction lasted roughly 19-24 hours at 16 degrees C. To avoid over-amplification, PCR2 was usually performed as a SYBR Green qPCR and halted once a predetermined threshold was reached. Every purification after the first one was done using Agencourt AMPure XP magnetic beads. Libraries were quantified by Qubit and checked on a TapeStation, with a main peak expected near 650 bp. Sequencing of the pooled libraries was done on an Illumina MiSeq using v2 2x251 paired-end kits, which typically yielded roughly 0.9-2.1 million reads per sample. Each sample was pooled at 3 to 5 nM, and roughly 5-7.5% PhiX was included to help cluster recognition. Per the original workflow: FASTQ reads processed by Demultiplexor were assigned V and J genes by Decombinator through tag matching that tolerated a single base-pair mismatch. Collapsinator relied on UMIs to fix sequencing errors as well as frequency errors caused by PCR heterogeneity. TCRs were translated and CDR3s were extracted from the conserved cysteine to the FGXG phenylalanine by CDR3Translator, with non-productive sequences being flagged. Gini, Shannon entropy and inverse Simpson indices were calculated on repertoires subsampled to equal numbers of UMI-defined TCRs. Clonotype abundance distributions were fitted to a power law by maximum likelihood within the linear range. On one naive CD8 sample, the pipeline and MIGEC gave similar UMI counts, unique TCR numbers and clonal distributions. In one analysis, naive TCRs also found in any memory subset of the same donor were removed from the naive repertoire. Repertoires were searched for approximately 7,000 CMV-associated CDR3 sequences compiled from VDJdb and a published dataset. TCRdb applied fastp at Q25 and MiXCR to the public reads, then kept only in-frame beta chains. Every CDR3 protein is listed once, alongside the most common genes and DNA of its rows. The V and J calls here are based on TCRdb, not the publication. The sample table contains over 110,000 distinct CDR3 sequences; only one count was recorded for around 21% of them. The top ten constitute approximately 0.63% of the sample.

This clonotype showed up just a few times. Its antigen is still unknown. Base quality data are lacking; no much larger clone is found one base away. Input material: naive CD8+ T cells from blood. The intended sense of this specimen's cell subset or site label: naive T cells, CD45RA high CD27+. The chain is made from TRBV28 and TRBJ2-5; the D segment could be TRBD2, given 6 matching bases. The TCR sequence derives from a human donor in good health. CDR3 reads: CASRGEDGFQETQYF. At the DNA level, the sequence is TGTGCCAGCAGAGGGGAGGACGGTTTCCAAGAGACCCAGTACTTC.